The sequence of this T cell receptor beta chain was determined in a study of metastatic and nonmetastatic thyroid tumors. In the study overall: Blood and tumor or nodule tissue repertoires from malignant and benign thyroid patients were compared. Study-wide points: Benign nodules were reported to have significantly lower TCR beta diversity than malignant thyroid tumors, in blood and tumor.

In this sample, this clone turned up a few times. Antigen unknown. This CDR3 is built from 13 residues. Germline values: CDR1 SGHAT, CDR2 FQNNGV. V lost 2 bases and J lost 16, with 18 bases in between. Original handling: The distant-metastasis classifier for papillary thyroid cancer was built from CDR3 differences across clinicopathological groups. TCRdb re-clonotyped the PCR reads via MiXCR. TCRdb, rather than the study authors, made the V and J calls. The sample lists 6,000 to 8,000 clones, approximately 30% occurring once. Before thyroid surgery, none of the patients had received any treatment. Sequencing was done on a sample of adjacent normal tissue. The sequence came from a female donor with papillary thyroid cancer or a benign thyroid nodule (not recorded which). Some clones in this sample may be carry-over from other donors' samples. This chain joins TRBV11-2 and TRBJ1-3; D remains unclear. The CDR3 sequence is CASSLPVVGGSYF. CDR3 nucleotide sequence: TGTGCCAGCAGCTTACCCGTCGTAGGCGGCTCCTATTTT.